This record looks at one T cell receptor beta chain sequence and its context. The antigen is undetermined. The record originates from a study of Tregs in tolerant kidney transplant recipients. Profiled with immunoSEQ multiplex PCR; TCRdb holds only in-frame clones, not every one. The sample lists under 100,000 clones, over 85% occurring once. Thawed PBMCs were FACS-sorted into unstimulated CD4+CD25+CD127- regulatory T cells, CD4+CD25- non-regulatory cells, CD4 and CD8 cells. Study results and limitations: Biological reproducibility was not directly addressed in this study. Findings come from small patient numbers and require larger validation. The most relevant donor-specific Treg TCRbeta repertoire apparently came from expansion with activated donor B cells.

The receptor was isolated from a human donor in good health. The sample was CD8+ T cells from blood.

The CDR3: CASSIPELGTYQETQYF. CDR3 bases: TGTGCCAGCAGTATCCCGGAACTAGGAACGTACCAAGAGACCCAGTACTTC. The chain combines TRBV2 with TRBJ2-5, with D tentatively TRBD2 (5 bases). The CDR3 has 17 residues. Germline assignment: CDR1 SNHLY and CDR2 FYNNEI. The germline V and J ends were trimmed by 5 bases and 0 bases, with 19 bases remaining between them.